This T cell receptor beta chain was recovered during a study of breast tumors, draining lymph nodes, adjacent tissues. Germline V gene data show CDR1 as DFQATT and CDR2 as SNEGSKA (reference sequence). This CDR3 is built from 16 residues. After removal of 3 bases from V and 1 base from J, the junction contained 5 bases not matched to a gene. This clonotype was observed many times. The lymph nodes were axillary draining lymph nodes from breast cancer patients. TCRdb recomputed calls from the multiplex PCR reads with MiXCR, one row per CDR3 protein. The sample lists around 120,000 distinct CDR3 sequences; 20% were seen once.

Sequences were obtained from axillary lymph node tissue. The clonotype originates from a female donor with breast cancer. Some clones in this sample may be carry-over from other donors' samples. The chain joins TRBV20-1 to TRBJ2-3; 12 nucleotides align to TRBD2. DNA of the CDR3: TGCAGTGCTAGTGACAGACTAGCGGGGGGCACAGATACGCAGTATTTT. This encodes CSASDRLAGGTDTQYF.